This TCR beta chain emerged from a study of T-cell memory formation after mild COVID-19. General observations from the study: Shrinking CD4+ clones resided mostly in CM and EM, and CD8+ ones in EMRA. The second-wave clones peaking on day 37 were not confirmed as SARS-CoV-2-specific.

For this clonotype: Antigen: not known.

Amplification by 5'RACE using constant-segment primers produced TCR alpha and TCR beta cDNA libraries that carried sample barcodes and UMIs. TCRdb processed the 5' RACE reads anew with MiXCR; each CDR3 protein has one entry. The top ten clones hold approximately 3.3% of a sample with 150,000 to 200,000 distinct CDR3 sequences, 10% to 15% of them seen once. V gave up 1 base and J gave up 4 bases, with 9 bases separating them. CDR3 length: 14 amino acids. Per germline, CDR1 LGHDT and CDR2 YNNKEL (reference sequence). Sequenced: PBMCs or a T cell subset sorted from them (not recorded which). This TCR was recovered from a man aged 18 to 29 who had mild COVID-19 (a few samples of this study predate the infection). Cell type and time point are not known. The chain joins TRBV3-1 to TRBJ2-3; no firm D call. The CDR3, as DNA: TGTGCCAGCAGCCAAGTGTACTGGTCAGATACGCAGTATTTT. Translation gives CASSQVYWSDTQYF.